These T cell receptor beta chains were read from a single sample in a study of PD-1 blockade in classical Hodgkin lymphoma. Clones were read by immunoSEQ multiplex PCR, and TCRdb kept only the in-frame ones, dropping some. The table lists about 36,000 clones, roughly 91% of them singletons. The sample comprised CD4+ T cells from blood. These receptors were obtained from a human donor with classical Hodgkin lymphoma. CDR3s include the opening cysteine and the closing phenylalanine or tryptophan. D genes are given only for firm matches. Rows give clone size only sometimes, using once, few, many, or a class for an expanded clone.

CDR3nt: TGTGCCAGCTCAAGGGACAGGTACTACGAGCAGTACTTC
CDR3aa: CASSRDRYYEQYF
j_gene: TRBJ2-7
abundance: -
d_gene: TRBD1
v_gene: TRBV18

CDR3nt: TGTGCCAGCAGTGCTCTAGCGGGAGGCGCAGATACGCAGTATTTT
CDR3aa: CASSALAGGADTQYF
j_gene: TRBJ2-3
abundance: -
d_gene: TRBD2
v_gene: TRBV6-5

CDR3nt: TGCGCCAGCAGCCAAGACAGGGGAGTCAATCAGCCCCAGCATTTT
CDR3aa: CASSQDRGVNQPQHF
j_gene: TRBJ1-5
abundance: -
d_gene: -
v_gene: TRBV4-3

CDR3nt: TGTGCCAGCAGCAGAGAAGAGACCCAGTACTTC
CDR3aa: CASSREETQYF
j_gene: TRBJ2-5
abundance: -
d_gene: -
v_gene: TRBV9

CDR3nt: TGTGCCAGCAGCTTCTTAAGTAACTATGGCTACACCTTC
CDR3aa: CASSFLSNYGYTF
j_gene: TRBJ1-2
abundance: -
d_gene: -
v_gene: TRBV7-9

CDR3nt: TGCGCCAGCAGCTTGGTAGGGGGCGACTCTGGAAACACCATATATTTT
CDR3aa: CASSLVGGDSGNTIYF
j_gene: TRBJ1-3
abundance: -
d_gene: TRBD1
v_gene: TRBV5-1

CDR3nt: TGTGCCAGCAGCTTAACTGGGCGGGGGTCCACAGATACGCAGTATTTT
CDR3aa: CASSLTGRGSTDTQYF
j_gene: TRBJ2-3
abundance: -
d_gene: TRBD2
v_gene: TRBV7-2

CDR3nt: TGTGCCAGCAGTCAATTGGACAGGATTAATGAAAAACTGTTTTTT
CDR3aa: CASSQLDRINEKLFF
j_gene: TRBJ1-4
abundance: -
d_gene: TRBD1
v_gene: TRBV6-5

CDR3nt: TGTGCCAGCAGTTTCATGGCAGGGGGCACCTACGAGCAGTACTTC
CDR3aa: CASSFMAGGTYEQYF
j_gene: TRBJ2-7
abundance: -
d_gene: TRBD1
v_gene: TRBV28

CDR3nt: TGTGCCAGCTCACCAGGGGAGGAAGGCTACACCTTC
CDR3aa: CASSPGEEGYTF
j_gene: TRBJ1-2
abundance: -
d_gene: -
v_gene: TRBV18

CDR3nt: TGTGCCAGCAGTCACTTAGGGGCCTCCTACGAGCAGTACTTC
CDR3aa: CASSHLGASYEQYF
j_gene: TRBJ2-7
abundance: -
d_gene: -
v_gene: TRBV6-5

CDR3nt: TGTGCCAGCAGTTCGGTCAGCACCTACGAGCAGTACTTC
CDR3aa: CASSSVSTYEQYF
j_gene: TRBJ2-7
abundance: -
d_gene: -
v_gene: TRBV28

CDR3nt: TGTGCCAGCAGCCAAGGGACTCTCCAGGATACGCAGTATTTT
CDR3aa: CASSQGTLQDTQYF
j_gene: TRBJ2-3
abundance: -
d_gene: -
v_gene: TRBV4-2

CDR3nt: TGTGCCAGCAGCCCCATAGCGGGGGCCCGCAATGAGCAGTTCTTC
CDR3aa: CASSPIAGARNEQFF
j_gene: TRBJ2-1
abundance: -
d_gene: TRBD2
v_gene: TRBV7-3

CDR3nt: TGCGCCAGCAGCTTGGACCCAGGGGGTCTTCGCAATGAGCAGTTCTTC
CDR3aa: CASSLDPGGLRNEQFF
j_gene: TRBJ2-1
abundance: once
d_gene: TRBD1
v_gene: TRBV5-1

CDR3nt: TGTGCCTGGAATGGGTACGCGAACACCGGGGAGCTGTTTTTT
CDR3aa: CAWNGYANTGELFF
j_gene: TRBJ2-2
abundance: -
d_gene: -
v_gene: TRBV30

CDR3nt: TGTGCCAGCATGCCGGGTGGCACCGGGGAGCTGTTTTTT
CDR3aa: CASMPGGTGELFF
j_gene: TRBJ2-2
abundance: -
d_gene: -
v_gene: TRBV6-5

CDR3nt: TGTGCCAGCAGTTTTACAGGCTCTTATAGCAATCAGCCCCAGCATTTT
CDR3aa: CASSFTGSYSNQPQHF
j_gene: TRBJ1-5
abundance: once
d_gene: -
v_gene: TRBV6-6

CDR3nt: TGTGCCAGCGCCGAGAGGGGTGGCTACACCTTC
CDR3aa: CASAERGGYTF
j_gene: TRBJ1-2
abundance: -
d_gene: -
v_gene: TRBV7-9

CDR3nt: TGTGCCAGCAGTGACACCCGGACAGCCATCGGAAACACCATATATTTT
CDR3aa: CASSDTRTAIGNTIYF
j_gene: TRBJ1-3
abundance: -
d_gene: -
v_gene: TRBV2

CDR3nt: TGTGCCAGCAGTCTCCGCAATGAGCAGTTCTTC
CDR3aa: CASSLRNEQFF
j_gene: TRBJ2-1
abundance: -
d_gene: -
v_gene: TRBV27

CDR3nt: TGTGCCAGCTCTCTGATGGAGGGAGAGACCCAGTACTTC
CDR3aa: CASSLMEGETQYF
j_gene: TRBJ2-5
abundance: -
d_gene: -
v_gene: TRBV18

CDR3nt: TGCGCCAGCAGCGAGGGGACCTCCTCCTATGGCTACACCTTC
CDR3aa: CASSEGTSSYGYTF
j_gene: TRBJ1-2
abundance: -
d_gene: -
v_gene: TRBV5-1

CDR3nt: TGTGCCTGGAGTGTAGGTGGTGGCCAAGAGACCCAGTACTTC
CDR3aa: CAWSVGGGQETQYF
j_gene: TRBJ2-5
abundance: -
d_gene: -
v_gene: TRBV30